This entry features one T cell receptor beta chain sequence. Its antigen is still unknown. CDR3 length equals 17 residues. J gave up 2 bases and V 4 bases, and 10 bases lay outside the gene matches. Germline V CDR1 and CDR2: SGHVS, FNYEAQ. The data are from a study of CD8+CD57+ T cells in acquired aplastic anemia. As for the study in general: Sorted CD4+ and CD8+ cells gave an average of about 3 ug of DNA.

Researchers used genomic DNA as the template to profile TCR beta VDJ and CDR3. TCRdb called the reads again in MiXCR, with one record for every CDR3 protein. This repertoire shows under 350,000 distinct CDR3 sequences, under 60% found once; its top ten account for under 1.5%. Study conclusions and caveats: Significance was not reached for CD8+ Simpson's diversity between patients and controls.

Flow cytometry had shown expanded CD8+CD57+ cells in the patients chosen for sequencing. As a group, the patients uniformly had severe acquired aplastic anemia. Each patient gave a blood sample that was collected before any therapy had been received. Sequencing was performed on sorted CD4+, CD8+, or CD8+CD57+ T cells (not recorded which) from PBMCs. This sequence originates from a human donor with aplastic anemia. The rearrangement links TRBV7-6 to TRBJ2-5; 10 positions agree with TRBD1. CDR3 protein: CASSSWTGGPVQETQYF. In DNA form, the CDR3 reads TGTGCCAGCAGCTCTTGGACAGGGGGACCTGTTCAAGAGACCCAGTACTTC.